This TCR beta chain is drawn from a study of blood T cell repertoires in COVID-19. Assay: immunoSEQ multiplex PCR; the TCRdb copy retains only in-frame clones and omits some. The table lists about 140,000 clones, about nine tenths of them singletons. The ends were cut back, 0 bases at V and 1 base at J, with 7 bases in the middle. The germline gives CDR1 SGHRS, CDR2 YFSETQ. This CDR3 region has 14 residues. The rearrangement links TRBV5-1 to TRBJ1-1; TRBD1 is a possible D gene (5 bases). The sequence came from a man aged 55 to 70 who had recovered from COVID-19. Sequenced sample: PBMCs or T cells enriched from blood (not recorded which). DNA for the CDR3: TGCGCCAGCAGCTTGGATAGGGGGAACACTGAAGCTTTCTTT. This gives the protein CASSLDRGNTEAFF.